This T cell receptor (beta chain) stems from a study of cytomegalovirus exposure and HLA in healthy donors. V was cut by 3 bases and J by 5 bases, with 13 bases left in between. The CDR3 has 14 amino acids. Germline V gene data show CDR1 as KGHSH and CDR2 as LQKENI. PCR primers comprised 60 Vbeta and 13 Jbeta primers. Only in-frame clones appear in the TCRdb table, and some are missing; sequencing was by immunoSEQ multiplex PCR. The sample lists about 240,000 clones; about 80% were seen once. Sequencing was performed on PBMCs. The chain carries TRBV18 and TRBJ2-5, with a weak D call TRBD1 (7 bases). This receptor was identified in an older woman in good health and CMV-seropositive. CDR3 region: CASSPSRGVETQYF. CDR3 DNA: TGTGCCAGCTCACCTTCCAGGGGGGTGGAGACCCAGTACTTC.